A single sample gave rise to the 25 T cell receptor beta chains below, sequenced in a study of blood T cell repertoires in COVID-19. Sequencing was performed with immunoSEQ multiplex PCR; in TCRdb, only in-frame clones are kept and a portion is missing. The sample includes around 150,000 clones, about 80% of them seen just once. Sequencing used peripheral blood. The origin of the receptors is a man aged 65 to 85 with acute or convalescent COVID-19.

The chain uses TRBV21-1 and TRBJ1-2; the D call of TRBD1 is as the table states it, not checked on the DNA. TRBV21-1 is a listed pseudogene. The CDR3 length is 14 residues. CDR3 protein: CASSKDRGNYGYTF. The CDR3 DNA follows: TGTGCCAGCAGCAAAGACAGGGGGAACTATGGCTACACCTTC.

V and J are TRBV11-2 and TRBJ1-3, with a weak D call TRBD1 (5 bases). Germline V gene lookup returns CDR1 SGHAT and CDR2 FQNNGV. The CDR3 length is 13 residues. V was clipped by 2 bases and J by 8 bases, with 10 bases between them. The CDR3 DNA reads TGTGCCAGCAGCTTATCGCGGGGGGACACCATATATTTT. Its protein product is CASSLSRGDTIYF.

CDR3 residues: CASSYSGGSHQPQHF. DNA of the CDR3: TGTGCCAGCAGTTACTCGGGAGGATCACATCAGCCCCAGCATTTT. The chain couples TRBV6-5 to TRBJ1-5; D not resolved. Germline V CDR1 and CDR2: MNHEY, SVGAGI. The CDR3 is made up of 15 amino acids. The V and J ends lost 0 bases and 5 bases respectively, with 11 bases between them.

CDR3 coding DNA: TGTGCCAGCAAATATTCTACAGGGGGCACTGAAGCTTTCTTT. This sequence encodes CASKYSTGGTEAFF. The rearrangement uses TRBV7-9 and TRBJ1-1, with 8 bases lining up with TRBD1. The CDR3 is 14 amino acids. The germline V gene has CDR1 SEHNR and CDR2 FQNEAQ (reference sequence). With 7 bases clipped from V and 4 bases from J, the junction kept 8 bases outside the gene matches.

The V call is TRBV11-2, the J call TRBJ1-2; 8 bases match TRBD1. CDR1 and CDR2 from the germline V gene are SGHAT and FQNNGV. CDR3 length: 14 amino acids. The V gene end was trimmed by 5 bases and the J gene end by 5 bases; junction bases not matched to a gene: 7. CDR3 sequence: CASSAPRQGYGYTF. Written as DNA, the CDR3 is TGTGCCAGCAGCGCCCCCCGACAGGGGTATGGCTACACCTTC. The full variable domain, with the rest looked up from reference TRBV11-2 and TRBJ1-2, is EAGVAQSPRYKIIEKRQSVAFWCNPISGHATLYWYQQILGQGPKLLIQFQNNGVVDDSQLPKDRFSAERLKGVDSTLKIQPAKLEDSAVYLCASSAPRQGYGYTFGSGTRLTVV.

The gene calls are TRBV28 and TRBJ1-1, with 8 bases fitting TRBD1. Per the germline V gene, CDR1 is MDHEN and CDR2 is SYDVKM. The V segment lost 5 bases and the J segment 0 bases; nucleotides outside the gene matches: 2. The CDR3 has 14 amino acids. CDR3 protein: CASSAGGMNTEAFF. CDR3 DNA sequence: TGTGCCAGCAGTGCAGGGGGCATGAACACTGAAGCTTTCTTT. The entire variable domain, with the rest obtained from reference TRBV28 and TRBJ1-1, is as follows: DVKVTQSSRYLVKRTGEKVFLECVQDMDHENMFWYRQDPGLGLRLIYFSYDVKMKEKGDIPEGYSVSREKKERFSLILESASTNQTSMYLCASSAGGMNTEAFFGQGTRLTVV.

This clone showed up just once. The chain is built from TRBV6-5 and TRBJ1-4; D remains unclear. CDR1 MNHEY and CDR2 SVGAGI come from the germline V gene. V was shortened by 6 bases and J by 9 bases, with 8 bases between the two germline ends. This CDR3 has 11 residues. CDR3 in DNA: TGTGCCAGCAGACCCCAGAAAAAACTGTTTTTT. As protein: CASRPQKKLFF.

The table lists this clone with a count of one. This chain uses TRBV28 with TRBJ2-1, with TRBD1 identical over 7 bases. This CDR3 comprises 15 residues. Germline V CDR1 and CDR2: MDHEN, SYDVKM. V trimming: 7 bases; J trimming: 2 bases; junction bases outside the gene matches: 8. The CDR3 reads CASNGEGTAYNEQFF. The CDR3 DNA reads as TGTGCCAGCAATGGCGAAGGGACAGCCTACAATGAGCAGTTCTTC.

The chain joins TRBV5-8 to TRBJ2-7, with D possibly matching TRBD1 (5 bases). Germline assignment: CDR1 SGHTS and CDR2 YDEGEE. The V end was cut by 2 bases, the J end by 7 bases, with 13 bases between. This CDR3 is built from 13 residues. In nucleotides, the CDR3 is TGTGCCAGCAGCTTCCATGTCAGGGAAGAGCAGTACTTC. As protein: CASSFHVREEQYF.

The chain couples TRBV5-1 to TRBJ1-1; a possible D gene is TRBD1 (6 bases). V was pared by 0 bases and J by 1 base, with 13 bases between. The CDR3 has 16 amino acids. Germline V gene data show CDR1 as SGHRS and CDR2 as YFSETQ. The DNA of the CDR3 is TGCGCCAGCAGCTTGGCGGCAGGGGCCCCGAACACTGAAGCTTTCTTT. Protein: CASSLAAGAPNTEAFF.

The chain uses TRBV10-3 and TRBJ2-7; 7 nucleotides agree with TRBD1. Germline lookup yields CDR1 ENHRY and CDR2 SYGVKD. CDR3 length: 15 residues. With 6 bases clipped from V and 5 bases from J, the junction kept 13 bases outside the gene matches. CDR3 residues: CAIRDTDRAEDEQYF. CDR3 coding DNA: TGTGCCATCAGGGATACCGACAGGGCGGAGGACGAGCAGTACTTC.

The rearrangement uses TRBV19 and TRBJ1-3; D remains ambiguous. Germline lookup yields CDR1 LNHDA and CDR2 SQIVND (reference sequence). This CDR3 is built from 15 residues. The ends were cut back, 9 bases at V and 0 bases at J, with 15 bases in the middle. The CDR3 is CASHAQVPSGNTIYF. The CDR3 DNA is TGTGCCAGCCACGCGCAGGTGCCCTCTGGAAACACCATATATTTT. Complete variable domain (other parts from reference TRBV19 and TRBJ1-3): DGGITQSPKYLFRKEGQNVTLSCEQNLNHDAMYWYRQDPGQGLRLIYYSQIVNDFQKGDIAEGYSVSREKKESFPLTVTSAQKNPTAFYLCASHAQVPSGNTIYFGEGSWLTVV.

Note on this clone: An end of the junction does not agree with germline; a read error may underlie this. This CDR3 is CASSLGRGRSGNTIYF. In DNA form, the CDR3 reads TGTGCTAGCAGCTTAGGGAGGGGACGCTCTGGAAACACCATATATTTT. The chain carries TRBV7-7 and TRBJ1-3, with D perhaps matching TRBD1 (5 bases). CDR3 length: 16 residues. The V gene's germline CDR1 is SSHAT and CDR2 FNYEAQ (reference sequence).

V usage is TRBV18 and J usage is TRBJ2-1, with 11 bases matching TRBD1. There are 14 residues in the CDR3. Losses at the gene ends were 3 bases for V and 12 bases for J; bases not matched to a gene: 7. Per germline, CDR1 KGHSH and CDR2 LQKENI. CDR3 nucleotides: TGTGCCAGCTCACCCACGGGACAGGGGGTCTGGCAGTTCTTC. This codes for CASSPTGQGVWQFF.

CDR3 nucleotides: TGCGCCAGCAGCTGGACGGATAGCGGGAGGGGGCAAGAGACCCAGTACTTC. This translates into CASSWTDSGRGQETQYF. The rearrangement joins TRBV5-1 to TRBJ2-5; TRBD2 agrees at 11 bases. V was clipped by 3 bases and J by 2 bases; unmatched bases: 9. Germline lookup yields CDR1 SGHRS and CDR2 YFSETQ. This CDR3 spans 17 amino acids.

The V and J genes are TRBV25-1 and TRBJ2-1, with no clear D. The CDR3 runs to 14 residues. The germline V gene encodes CDR1 MGHDK and CDR2 SYGVNS. V gave up 6 bases and J gave up 5 bases, with 14 bases separating them. The DNA for the CDR3 is TGTGCCAGCAGCGCCCCCGGTGTCAACAATGAGCAGTTCTTC. Protein sequence: CASSAPGVNNEQFF.

This chain joins TRBV2 and TRBJ1-5; possible D gene TRBD1, 6 bases. Germline V gives CDR1 SNHLY, CDR2 FYNNEI. Deletions cut 8 bases from V and 5 bases from J, with 13 bases between. CDR3 length: 13 residues. The CDR3 sequence is CASGSGQYQPQHF. The CDR3 DNA reads TGTGCCAGCGGATCGGGACAATATCAGCCCCAGCATTTT.

This chain uses TRBV7-3 with TRBJ1-4, with D uncertain. The CDR3 contains 13 residues. V was pared by 5 bases and J by 8 bases, with 12 bases between. The V gene's germline CDR1 is SGHTA and CDR2 FQGTGA. CDR3 sequence: CASSDGPNEKLFF. In DNA, the CDR3 is TGTGCCAGCAGCGATGGCCCGAACGAAAAACTGTTTTTT.

The rearrangement links TRBV5-1 to TRBJ1-4; no firm D call. The CDR3 loop spans 17 amino acids. The germline V and J ends were trimmed by 1 base and 6 bases, with 19 bases remaining between them. The germline V gene encodes CDR1 SGHRS and CDR2 YFSETQ. DNA of the CDR3: TGCGCCAGCAGCTTGAGTAACTCGGCCCGCGGGGATGAAAAACTGTTTTTT. This gives the protein CASSLSNSARGDEKLFF.

This clone was observed once. J is TRBJ1-5 and V is TRBV12-5; D is ambiguous. CDR3 length: 13 amino acids. Trimming removed 1 base from V and 5 bases from J, with 6 bases in between. The germline CDR1 and CDR2 sequences are LGHNT and FRNRAP. The chain's CDR3 is CASGLDGDQPQHF. DNA of the CDR3: TGTGCTAGTGGTTTGGACGGGGATCAGCCCCAGCATTTT.

The chain couples TRBV7-2 to TRBJ2-2; 7 bases map to TRBD1. After removal of 5 bases from V and 4 bases from J, the junction contained 7 bases not matched to a gene. The CDR3 length is 15 residues. Germline V CDR1 and CDR2: SGHTA, FQGNSA. The CDR3 sequence is CASSPTGALTGELFF. The CDR3 nucleotides read TGTGCCAGCAGCCCAACAGGGGCCCTCACCGGGGAGCTGTTTTTT.

Concerning this clone itself: Different DNA sequences within this sample yield the same CDR3. The genes are TRBV18 and TRBJ1-5; TRBD1 is a possible D gene (5 bases). Between the trimmed V and J ends, which lost 2 bases and 4 bases, there was a span of 9 bases. The germline CDR1 and CDR2 sequences are KGHSH and LQKENI. The CDR3 has 14 amino acids. The DNA of the CDR3 is TGTGCCAGCTCACCAGGGGGGGGTAATCAGCCCCAGCATTTT. Translating gives CASSPGGGNQPQHF.

This chain joins TRBV2 and TRBJ1-5, with D hard to call. Looked up from germline, CDR1 is SNHLY and CDR2 is FYNNEI. This CDR3 has 16 amino acids. Deletions cut 1 base from V and 4 bases from J, with 14 bases between. CDR3: CASSEGNLPGNQPQHF. In DNA form, the CDR3 reads TGTGCCAGCAGTGAAGGCAACTTACCGGGAAATCAGCCCCAGCATTTT.

This clone was found many times. This sequence joins TRBV5-8 and TRBJ2-6; D may be TRBD1 (5 bases). Germline V CDR1 and CDR2: SGHTS, YDEGEE. V was cut by 1 base and J by 1 base, with 12 bases left in between. This CDR3 comprises 17 residues. CDR3 protein: CASSLRAGKSGANVLTF. The CDR3 nucleotides are TGTGCCAGCAGCTTGAGGGCAGGGAAGTCTGGGGCCAACGTCCTGACTTTC.

V and J are TRBV4-2 and TRBJ2-7; tentatively, D is TRBD2 (6 bases). Trimming left V 0 bases short and J 4 bases short, with 19 bases between. The CDR3 contains 17 residues. In germline, CDR1 is LGHNA, CDR2 YNFKEQ. The CDR3 region has the DNA TGTGCCAGCAGCCAAGATTGGTGGCGGGGCCCTAGTTACGAGCAGTACTTC. This gives the protein CASSQDWWRGPSYEQYF.